Below, 28 T cell receptor beta chains from the same sample are listed, as sequenced in a study of human T cells and chemical hapten exposure. TCRdb independently ran MiXCR on the RACE reads; one entry per CDR3 protein. The repertoire holds 60,000 to 90,000 distinct CDR3 sequences, with about 8.6% as singletons. Sample time point: healthy volunteer bleed at 6 weeks. The study extracted total RNA from unfractionated whole blood. The source material was whole blood. The origin of the receptors is a female donor in good health. Some clones in this sample may be carry-over from other donors' samples.

The rearrangement uses TRBV5-4 and TRBJ1-1; TRBD1 agrees at 8 bases. CDR1 and CDR2 (germline): SGHNT, YYREEE (reference sequence). Germline trimming cut 4 bases from V and 4 bases from J; bases unmatched to any gene: 3. The CDR3 contains 13 residues. The CDR3: CASSPDRGTEAFF. CDR3 in DNA: TGTGCCAGCAGCCCCGACAGGGGCACTGAAGCTTTCTTT.

The V and J genes are TRBV25-1 and TRBJ2-7; 8 nucleotides match TRBD1. The CDR3 extends over 13 amino acids. Germline V gene sequence: CDR1 MGHDK, CDR2 SYGVNS. V was clipped by 6 bases and J by 2 bases; unmatched bases: 3. The CDR3 region is CASSRDRTYEQYF. DNA for the CDR3: TGTGCCAGCAGCCGGGACAGGACCTACGAGCAGTACTTC.

This chain joins TRBV30 and TRBJ1-1; 7 nucleotides agree with TRBD1. In germline, CDR1 is GTSNPN, CDR2 SVGIG (reference sequence). The CDR3 is made up of 13 amino acids. Losses at the gene ends were 6 bases for V and 4 bases for J; bases not matched to a gene: 8. In DNA form, the CDR3 reads TGTGCCTGCGGGCAGGGGGTGCGCACTGAAGCTTTCTTT. This translates into CACGQGVRTEAFF.

In this sample, this clonotype turned up many times. V is TRBV5-4 and J is TRBJ2-5; TRBD1 matches 7 bases. Germline V gene lookup returns CDR1 SGHNT and CDR2 YYREEE (reference sequence). Trimming took 4 bases from V and 0 from J; bases not matched to a gene: 9. CDR3 length: 16 amino acids. CDR3 sequence (DNA): TGTGCCAGCAGCCCAAAGACAGGGTCGTACCAAGAGACCCAGTACTTC. Its protein product is CASSPKTGSYQETQYF.

This clonotype has only a few counts. This chain connects TRBV10-3 to TRBJ2-1; 10 positions agree with TRBD2. The V and J ends lost 4 bases and 0 bases, in that order; junction bases with no gene match: 12. There are 19 residues in the CDR3. The germline V gene encodes CDR1 ENHRY and CDR2 SYGVKD. The CDR3 coding sequence is TGTGCCATCAGTGCGGCGACTAGCGGGCTTAAAAGCTCCTACAATGAGCAGTTCTTC. Amino acids: CAISAATSGLKSSYNEQFF.

The V call is TRBV29-1, the J call TRBJ1-2; 9 bases line up with TRBD1. J was trimmed by 8 bases and V by 7 bases; bases with no gene match: 11. The CDR3 is 13 residues long. In germline, CDR1 is SQVTM, CDR2 ANQGSEA. The CDR3 region has the DNA TGCAGCGGCGGGGACAGGGATCGAGAAGGCTACACCTTC. It encodes CSGGDRDREGYTF.

This clonotype has a handful of counts. This sequence joins TRBV3-1 and TRBJ1-5; no definite D call. The CDR3 has 13 amino acids. V gave up 4 bases and J gave up 16 bases, with 20 bases separating them. In germline, CDR1 is LGHDT, CDR2 YNNKEL (reference sequence). The CDR3 region has the DNA TGTGCCAGCAGCCCAGCCCAATCAGCCCCAACCCATTTT. It translates to CASSPAQSAPTHF.

This clonotype was observed a handful of times. This chain uses TRBV2 with TRBJ1-5; 8 positions agree with TRBD1. V was pared by 6 bases and J by 7 bases, with 8 bases of the junction left unmatched. CDR3 length: 14 residues. Germline CDR1 reads SNHLY; CDR2 reads FYNNEI. CDR3 nucleotide sequence: TGTGCCAGCAGAGACGGACAGGGCACGCAGCCCCAGCATTTT. Protein product: CASRDGQGTQPQHF.

This clonotype was detected only a few times. The V and J genes are TRBV3-1 and TRBJ2-7; D is ambiguous. The CDR3 has 17 residues. Germline CDR1 and CDR2: LGHDT and YNNKEL (reference sequence). The V and J ends lost 2 bases and 0 bases respectively, with 17 bases between them. CDR3 loop: CASSQYSGTSFSYEQYF. The CDR3 nucleotides are TGTGCCAGCAGCCAATACTCCGGCACCTCATTCTCCTACGAGCAGTACTTC.

This clonotype was detected only a few times. J is TRBJ1-3 and V is TRBV3-1; D unresolved. Germline V CDR1 and CDR2: LGHDT, YNNKEL (reference sequence). Trimming removed 4 bases at V and 11 bases at J, with 12 bases between. The CDR3 consists of 12 residues. DNA for the CDR3: TGTGCCAGCAGCCCCCGTGCGGGCCCCATATATTTT. It specifies CASSPRAGPIYF.

This clonotype appeared many times. The rearrangement links TRBV6-1 to TRBJ1-3, with 7 bases matching TRBD1. This CDR3 comprises 15 residues. Germline V CDR1 and CDR2: MNHNS, SASEGT. The trim removed 2 bases at V and 2 bases at J, leaving 3 bases unmatched. This chain's CDR3 is CASSERDRPGNTIYF. In nucleotides, the CDR3 is TGTGCCAGCAGTGAAAGGGACAGACCTGGAAACACCATATATTTT.

Ten or more counts support this clonotype. This rearrangement joins TRBV12-3 or TRBV12-4 to TRBJ1-1, with 7 nucleotides matching TRBD1. The CDR3 has 12 residues. With V trimmed by 5 bases and J by 10 bases, 7 bases remained unmatched. CDR3 protein: CASSNRGQVAFF. Written as DNA, the CDR3 is TGTGCCAGCAGTAACAGGGGCCAGGTAGCTTTCTTT.

V is TRBV27 and J is TRBJ2-7; D is tentatively TRBD1 or TRBD2 (5 bases each). V dropped 7 bases and J dropped 2 bases, with 15 bases sitting between them. The CDR3 is 14 amino acids. The germline CDR1 and CDR2 sequences are MNHEY and SMNVEV (reference sequence). The CDR3 DNA sequence: TGTGCCAGCACCCCTCGGGACCCACCCTACGAGCAGTACTTC. It encodes CASTPRDPPYEQYF.

This chain uses TRBV5-1 with TRBJ1-2; 7 bases align to TRBD1. V trimming: 4 bases; J trimming: 1 base; junction bases outside the gene matches: 10. The CDR3 totals 16 residues. Germline CDR1 SGHRS, CDR2 YFSETQ. In nucleotides, the CDR3 is TGCGCCAGCAGCCTGGACGTGGCAGGGGGTAACTATGGCTACACCTTC. Its translation is CASSLDVAGGNYGYTF.

This clonotype has a count of ten or more. The chain carries TRBV7-8 and TRBJ1-1, with 7 bases that match TRBD1. V lost 1 base to trimming and J lost 0 bases; unmatched junction nucleotides: 2. The CDR3 extends over 15 amino acids. Looked up from germline, CDR1 is SGHVS and CDR2 is FQNEAQ. The CDR3 region has the DNA TGTGCCAGCAGCTTAGTAGGGACAGTGAACACTGAAGCTTTCTTT. Encoded protein: CASSLVGTVNTEAFF.

This clonotype was found many times. V usage is TRBV20-1 and J usage is TRBJ1-1, with TRBD1 matching 9 bases. The V segment lost 2 bases and the J segment 4 bases; nucleotides outside the gene matches: 8. Germline CDR1 reads DFQATT; CDR2 reads SNEGSKA (reference sequence). This CDR3 is built from 15 residues. The DNA of the CDR3 is TGCAGTGCTAGAACCTGGACAGGGGAGACCACTGAAGCTTTCTTT. It yields the protein CSARTWTGETTEAFF.

The V call is TRBV5-1, the J call TRBJ1-5; D gene unclear. V shed 3 bases and J shed 1 base, with 14 bases lying between them. Germline V gives CDR1 SGHRS, CDR2 YFSETQ. This CDR3 comprises 16 residues. CDR3 residues: CASSYTSNVSNQPQHF. Written as DNA, the CDR3 is TGCGCCAGCAGCTATACAAGTAACGTAAGCAATCAGCCCCAGCATTTT. The complete variable domain, with remaining parts taken from reference TRBV5-1 and TRBJ1-5, reads KAGVTQTPRYLIKTRGQQVTLSCSPISGHRSVSWYQQTPGQGLQFLFEYFSETQRNKGNFPGRFSGRQFSNSRSEMNVSTLELGDSALYLCASSYTSNVSNQPQHFGDGTRLSIL.

This clonotype occurred many times. This chain connects TRBV29-1 to TRBJ1-3, with no clear D. The CDR3 runs 15 residues. V lost 1 base, J lost 2 bases, and 12 bases lay in between. Germline CDR1 SQVTM, CDR2 ANQGSEA. The CDR3 region has the DNA TGCAGCGTTGAAGTTTGGGGTTTGGCTGGAAACACCATATATTTT. Its translation is CSVEVWGLAGNTIYF.

This clonotype has only a few counts. The genes are TRBV27 and TRBJ1-4, with D possibly matching TRBD1 (6 bases). Deletions cut 3 bases from V and 4 bases from J, with 12 bases between. This CDR3 comprises 15 residues. Germline assignment: CDR1 MNHEY and CDR2 SMNVEV (reference sequence). For the CDR3, the DNA is TGTGCCAGCAGTTTCTACAGGGCCGATAATGAAAAACTGTTTTTT. This encodes CASSFYRADNEKLFF. Combining the CDR3 with reference TRBV27 and TRBJ1-4 gives the whole variable domain EAQVTQNPRYLITVTGKKLTVTCSQNMNHEYMSWYRQDPGLGLRQIYYSMNVEVTDKGDVPEGYKVSRKEKRNFPLILESPSPNQTSLYFCASSFYRADNEKLFFGSGTQLSVL.

This clonotype came up many times. This chain uses TRBV25-1 with TRBJ1-2; TRBD1 is a possible D gene (5 bases). V lost 6 bases to trimming and J lost 8 bases, with 13 bases between them. CDR3 length: 12 amino acids. Germline CDR1 MGHDK, CDR2 SYGVNS. In DNA, the CDR3 is TGTGCCAGCAGGGGGGTAGGTAGCGGCTACACCTTC. Its translation: CASRGVGSGYTF.

This clonotype was observed a handful of times. The chain recombines TRBV20-1 with TRBJ1-4; 9 nucleotides agree with TRBD1. Germline CDR1 reads DFQATT; CDR2 reads SNEGSKA (reference sequence). The CDR3 contains 15 residues. J gave up 8 bases and V 6 bases, and 13 bases lay outside the gene matches. CDR3 sequence: CSASLGTGREEKLFF. The CDR3 DNA reads TGCAGTGCCAGTTTAGGGACAGGGCGGGAGGAAAAACTGTTTTTT.

This clonotype has at least ten counts. The CDR3 sequence: CASREGQGDYGYTF. CDR3 in DNA: TGTGCCAGCAGGGAAGGACAGGGCGACTATGGCTACACCTTC. V and J are TRBV7-2 and TRBJ1-2, with TRBD1 matching over 8 bases. This CDR3 has 14 amino acids. In germline, CDR1 is SGHTA, CDR2 FQGNSA. The V gene end was trimmed by 6 bases and the J gene end by 3 bases; junction bases not matched to a gene: 6.

This clonotype has just a few counts. This chain connects TRBV20-1 to TRBJ2-7; D possibly uses TRBD1 or TRBD2 (5 bases each). V was cut by 3 bases and J by 5 bases, with 17 bases left in between. The CDR3 spans 14 residues. From germline, CDR1 is DFQATT and CDR2 SNEGSKA (reference sequence). CDR3 DNA sequence: TGCAGTGCTAGCGTCACAGGTTTGGGACACGAGCAGTACTTC. Protein: CSASVTGLGHEQYF.

The chain carries TRBV29-1 and TRBJ2-4; tentatively, D is TRBD1 or TRBD2 (5 bases each). Trimming removed 3 bases from V and 7 bases from J, with 13 bases in between. From germline, CDR1 is SQVTM and CDR2 ANQGSEA. CDR3 length equals 13 residues. CDR3 bases: TGCAGCGTTGAGTGGGGGTCGGCGAACATTCAGTACTTC. This encodes CSVEWGSANIQYF.

The chain employs TRBV3-1 and TRBJ2-7, with D perhaps matching TRBD2 (6 bases). V dropped 0 bases and J dropped 4 bases, with 13 bases sitting between them. CDR3 length equals 15 residues. Germline-derived CDR1 and CDR2 are LGHDT and YNNKEL (reference sequence). As DNA, the CDR3 is TGTGCCAGCAGCCAAGACCCCGGAGGGATATACGAGCAGTACTTC. Encoded protein: CASSQDPGGIYEQYF.

Only a few counts were recorded for this clonotype. This chain connects TRBV29-1 to TRBJ2-1, with 8 bases lining up with TRBD1. This CDR3 spans 15 amino acids. Germline lookup yields CDR1 SQVTM and CDR2 ANQGSEA. Trimming at V came to 6 bases and at J to 9 bases, leaving 16 bases not matched to a gene. The DNA for the CDR3 is TGCAGCGTCTCAGCGGACAGGGTTATCGACACTGAGCAGTTCTTC. It specifies CSVSADRVIDTEQFF.

This clonotype was counted a few times. The chain employs TRBV6-1 and TRBJ1-2; D remains unclear. Germline V gene sequence: CDR1 MNHNS, CDR2 SASEGT. This CDR3 contains 13 residues. The V gene lost 5 bases and the J gene lost 4 bases, with 11 bases spanning the gap. The CDR3 DNA is TGTGCCAGCAGTAAGGATTTTACCTATGGCTACACCTTC. The encoded protein is CASSKDFTYGYTF.

This clonotype has a count of ten or more. This rearrangement joins TRBV5-6 to TRBJ2-3, with D hard to call. The germline V and J ends were trimmed by 3 bases and 2 bases, with 10 bases remaining between them. The CDR3 consists of 14 residues. Germline CDR1 reads SGHDT; CDR2 reads YYEEEE. The CDR3 is CASSSTHVTDTQYF. The CDR3 region has the DNA TGTGCCAGCAGCTCGACTCATGTCACAGATACGCAGTATTTT.